This is a list of T cell receptor beta chains from one sample in a study of blood T cell repertoires in COVID-19. Method: immunoSEQ multiplex PCR; TCRdb's copy keeps in-frame clones and lacks some. The sample shows fewer than 600,000 clones, around 89% of them seen only once. The sequenced sample was PBMCs or T cells enriched from blood (not recorded which). The receptors shown here come from a middle-aged woman who had recovered from COVID-19. CDR3s include the opening cysteine and the closing phenylalanine or tryptophan. Fields, in order: V gene, J gene, CDR3 protein.

V: TRBV11-2
J: TRBJ2-3
CDR3: CASSLDTSGSPITDTQYF

V: TRBV29-1
J: TRBJ2-3
CDR3: CSVEYVPAGTDTQYF

V: TRBV7-2
J: TRBJ2-1
CDR3: CASSPETSSGLNEQFF

V: TRBV2
J: TRBJ1-2
CDR3: CASRMGQGGYGYTF

V: TRBV5-1
J: TRBJ1-5
CDR3: CASSSGTGSSNQPQHF

V: TRBV5-1
J: TRBJ2-5
CDR3: CASSLAGVQETQYF

V: TRBV19
J: TRBJ2-3
CDR3: CASSMGQAPTDTQYF

V: TRBV11-3
J: TRBJ2-1
CDR3: CASSLTFSGSSSYNEQFF

V: TRBV27
J: TRBJ1-1
CDR3: CASRGDSGGFF

V: TRBV20-1
J: TRBJ2-7
CDR3: CSAYTSVEQYF

V: TRBV2
J: TRBJ2-3
CDR3: CASDVAGDDTDTQYF

V: TRBV18
J: TRBJ2-1
CDR3: CASSPPNPLLAGGMYEQFF

V: TRBV10-3
J: TRBJ2-3
CDR3: CAISRTGGTDTQYF

V: TRBV7-2
J: TRBJ1-5
CDR3: CASSLGTGSNQPQHF

V: TRBV29-1
J: TRBJ1-2
CDR3: CSVEGVQTAYGYTF

V: TRBV5-3
J: TRBJ1-2
CDR3: CARNICQVNRYTF

V: TRBV12-3/TRBV12-4
J: TRBJ1-1
CDR3: CASRRGRNTEAFF

V: TRBV7-6
J: TRBJ1-4
CDR3: CASSAFPDSNEKLFF

V: TRBV24-1
J: TRBJ2-1
CDR3: CATSEASAGARNEQFF

V: TRBV7-2
J: TRBJ1-4
CDR3: CASSLDRFNEKLFF

V: TRBV12-5
J: TRBJ1-1
CDR3: CASGTTAGPYTEAFF

V: TRBV7-9
J: TRBJ1-1
CDR3: CASSFRVTDRGLMNTEAFF

V: TRBV9
J: TRBJ2-1
CDR3: CASSVALSPTDNEQFF

V: TRBV3-1/TRBV3-2
J: TRBJ2-5
CDR3: CASSQAAETGGEREEQTQYF

V: TRBV5-1
J: TRBJ2-7
CDR3: CASSLGDRGLQGQYF

V: TRBV18
J: TRBJ2-4
CDR3: CASSPLREAKNIQYF

V: TRBV6-5
J: TRBJ2-7
CDR3: CASSYGAGTGRYEQYF

V: TRBV7-2
J: TRBJ1-5
CDR3: CASSSGQGAGSQPQHF

V: TRBV5-1
J: TRBJ2-7
CDR3: CASSLLAHEGEQYF

V: TRBV5-4
J: TRBJ2-3
CDR3: CASSIYSGRGAQFTQYF

V: TRBV7-2
J: TRBJ2-3
CDR3: CASSPGVIGTDTQYF

V: TRBV11-3
J: TRBJ1-2
CDR3: CASSSGTSEYYGYTF

V: TRBV5-6
J: TRBJ2-1
CDR3: CASSFGGRAEQFF

V: TRBV6-6
J: TRBJ1-3
CDR3: CASSQDRLSGNTIYF

V: TRBV2
J: TRBJ2-1
CDR3: CASSEVTGNTGYNEQFF

V: TRBV7-6
J: TRBJ1-6
CDR3: CASSPSGSYNSPLHF

V: TRBV5-1
J: TRBJ1-4
CDR3: CASSPQRSNEKLFF

V: TRBV30
J: TRBJ2-1
CDR3: CAWSVPGGRSVF

V: TRBV4-3
J: TRBJ2-5
CDR3: CASSHSGRQETQYF

V: TRBV4-2
J: TRBJ1-4
CDR3: CASSHRGNNEKLFF